This T cell receptor beta chain is from a study of cytomegalovirus exposure and HLA in healthy donors. Turning to the study itself: As released early, the data held 75 million to 90 million unique TCRs from HLA-typed donors.

Of note for this clone: Its antigen is undetermined.

V shed 3 bases, J shed 8 bases, and the junction held 5 bases outside the gene matches. The CDR3 runs to 14 residues. Germline assignment: CDR1 SNHLY and CDR2 FYNNEI. Points from the study as a whole: In a later analysis, HLA-C alleles had the fewest associated TCRs, DRB1 alleles the most. In a later analysis, an Asian-associated ancestry cluster reportedly showed fewer N-insertions than the approximately 610-donor mean. In terms of immune exposure information, only CMV serostatus was available.

It was with 60 Vbeta and 13 Jbeta primers that the PCR ran. Here immunoSEQ multiplex PCR was the method, and the copy in TCRdb shows in-frame clones only, minus some. The data contain 150,000 to 200,000 clones, around 75% of them singletons. The V gene is TRBV2, the J gene TRBJ2-2, with 8 nucleotides matching TRBD2. This receptor was taken from a woman aged 30 to 39 in good health and CMV-seronegative. The source material was PBMCs. In DNA, the CDR3 is TGTGCCAGCAGTGAGACTAGCGTGTCGGGGGAGCTGTTTTTT. It is translated as CASSETSVSGELFF.